The rows below give T cell receptor beta chains drawn from one sample of a study of blood T cell repertoires in COVID-19. Repertoires were generated with immunoSEQ multiplex PCR, while TCRdb's copy carries only in-frame clones and drops some. The table lists about 74,000 clones, roughly 84% of them singletons. Sequenced sample: peripheral blood. Every receptor here comes from a man aged 45 to 65 with active COVID-19. Both conserved end residues are part of each CDR3. The order of the fields is V gene, D gene, J gene, clone size, CDR3 DNA, CDR3 protein. D genes are given only for firm matches. Size tells how often a clone was seen (once, few, many) or the class of an expanded clone, and some rows leave it out.

TRBV6-6,TRBD1,TRBJ1-3,-,TGTGCCAGCAGTCTTAATGACAGGGGCTCTGGAAACACCATATATTTT,CASSLNDRGSGNTIYF
TRBV29-1,-,TRBJ1-1,-,TGCAGCGCCCGGGGTGGTGAGAACACTGAAGCTTTCTTT,CSARGGENTEAFF
TRBV7-2,-,TRBJ2-1,few,TGTGCCAGCAGCTTGAGTTTAATTGGGGCGAGCTCCTACAATGAGCAGTTCTTC,CASSLSLIGASSYNEQFF
TRBV19,-,TRBJ1-1,-,TGTGCCAGTAGTACCGACAGGAGGAACACTGAAGCTTTCTTT,CASSTDRRNTEAFF
TRBV7-6,-,TRBJ2-2,few,TGTGCCAGCAGCCCGGACTTCTACCCGGGGACCGGGGAGCTGTTTTTT,CASSPDFYPGTGELFF
TRBV18,-,TRBJ2-1,-,TGTGCCAGCTCACCACCGGTCCGGGATGAGCAGTTCTTC,CASSPPVRDEQFF
TRBV11-3,TRBD2,TRBJ2-3,-,TGTGCCAGCAGCTTAGAACCTAGCGGGAGGGCTCGCACAGATACGCAGTATTTT,CASSLEPSGRARTDTQYF
TRBV4-1,-,TRBJ1-1,-,TGCGCCAGCAGACCCATCGTACACAGGAACACTGAAGCTTTCTTT,CASRPIVHRNTEAFF
TRBV2,-,TRBJ2-5,-,TGTGCCAGCATGGGAGGAAAAGAGACCCAGTACTTC,CASMGGKETQYF
TRBV3-1/TRBV3-2,-,TRBJ1-2,-,TGTGCCAGCAGCCAAGCGTCAGTTATACCTAACTATGGCTACACCTTC,CASSQASVIPNYGYTF
TRBV4-2,TRBD1,TRBJ1-1,-,TGTGCCAGCAGCCAGGGGGACAGGGCCACTGAAGCTTTCTTT,CASSQGDRATEAFF
TRBV6-2/TRBV6-3,-,TRBJ1-5,few,TGTGCCAGCAGTCCCCCGGGTGATGTCAATCAGCCCCAGCATTTT,CASSPPGDVNQPQHF
TRBV5-6,-,TRBJ2-7,-,TGTGCCAGCAGCTTGGGTCATCCAGGCGAGCAGTACTTC,CASSLGHPGEQYF
TRBV18,-,TRBJ2-1,-,TGTGCCAGCTCACCTCTGACAACCTACAATGAGCAGTTCTTC,CASSPLTTYNEQFF
TRBV12-5,-,TRBJ1-3,few,TGTGCTAGTGGTTTGCCACGGGGGGCCTCTGGAAACACCATATATTTT,CASGLPRGASGNTIYF
TRBV27,-,TRBJ2-7,-,TGTGCCAGCAGTTTGGACTCGCCGGCCAACGAGCAGTACTTC,CASSLDSPANEQYF
TRBV9,-,TRBJ2-5,-,TGTGCCAGCAGTATGGACTCCTTTGCGACCCAGTACTTC,CASSMDSFATQYF
TRBV6-5,TRBD1,TRBJ2-7,once,TGTGCCAGCAGTTGGGACAGGGCCTACGAGCAGTACTTC,CASSWDRAYEQYF
TRBV9,TRBD1,TRBJ2-3,-,TGTGCCAGCAGCGGAATACAGGGGAACTCAGATACGCAGTATTTT,CASSGIQGNSDTQYF